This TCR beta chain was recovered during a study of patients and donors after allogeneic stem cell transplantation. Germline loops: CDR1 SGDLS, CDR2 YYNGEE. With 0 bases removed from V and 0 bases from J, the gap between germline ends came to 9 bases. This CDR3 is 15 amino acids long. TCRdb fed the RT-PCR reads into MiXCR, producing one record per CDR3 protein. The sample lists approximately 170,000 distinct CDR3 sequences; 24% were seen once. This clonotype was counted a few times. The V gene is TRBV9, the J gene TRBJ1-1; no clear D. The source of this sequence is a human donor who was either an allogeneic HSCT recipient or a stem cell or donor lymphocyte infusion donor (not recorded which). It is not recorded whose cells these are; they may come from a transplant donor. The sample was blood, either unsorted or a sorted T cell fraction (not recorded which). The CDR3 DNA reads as TGTGCCAGCAGCGTAGGGAGACGGATGAACACTGAAGCTTTCTTT. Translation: CASSVGRRMNTEAFF.